A single sample is the source of the 2 T cell receptor beta chains below, sequenced in a study of shared clonotypes between healthy human individuals. The repertoire was sequenced with immunoSEQ multiplex PCR; TCRdb's copy has only in-frame clones and lacks some. This repertoire shows 2.5 million or so clones, over 85% found once; its top ten account for 0.13% to 0.15%. The sample comprised naive CD4+ T cells sorted from blood. Indicated subset: CD45RA+ positively selected. These receptors originate from a man aged 18-30 years in good health.

This clone was detected only once. Other DNA sequences in this sample translate to the same CDR3. CDR3 DNA sequence: TGTGCCATCAGTGAGTCAGGGGGTTATAATTCACCCCTCCACTTT. It translates to CAISESGGYNSPLHF. V gene TRBV10-3 combines with J gene TRBJ1-6; D possibly corresponds to TRBD1 (6 bases). Trimming cost V 0 bases and J 4 bases, with 7 bases left between them. The length of the CDR3 is 15 residues. CDR1 is ENHRY and CDR2 is SYGVKD in the germline V gene.

Points on this clone: Other nucleotide sequences in the sample specify the same CDR3. This chain joins TRBV18 and TRBJ1-1; TRBD1 might be the D (6 bases). From germline, CDR1 is KGHSH and CDR2 LQKENI. V was trimmed by 3 bases and J by 1 base, leaving 9 bases between them. The CDR3 extends over 14 amino acids. The CDR3 is CASSPGTPNTEAFF. CDR3 DNA sequence: TGTGCCAGCTCACCGGGGACACCGAACACTGAAGCTTTCTTT.